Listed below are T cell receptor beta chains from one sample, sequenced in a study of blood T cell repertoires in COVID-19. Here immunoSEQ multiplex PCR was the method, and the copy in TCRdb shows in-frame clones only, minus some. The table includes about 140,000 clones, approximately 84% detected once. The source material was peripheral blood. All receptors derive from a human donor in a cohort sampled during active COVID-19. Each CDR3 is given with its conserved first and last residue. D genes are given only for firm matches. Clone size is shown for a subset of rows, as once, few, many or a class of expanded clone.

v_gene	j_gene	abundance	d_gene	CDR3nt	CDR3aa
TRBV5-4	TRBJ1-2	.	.	TGTGCCAGCAGCTTGGCCTCGGGGGTTAGGAACTATGGCTACACCTTC	CASSLASGVRNYGYTF
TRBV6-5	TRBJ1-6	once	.	TGTGCCAGCACCCGGGATATGAATTCACCCCTCCACTTT	CASTRDMNSPLHF
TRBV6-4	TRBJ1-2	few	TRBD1	TGTGCCAGCAGTGAAGGTGGCCAGGGGGGTGGCTACACCTTC	CASSEGGQGGGYTF
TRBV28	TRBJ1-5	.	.	TGTGCCAGCAGCATTTCGGGACACGGTCAGCCCCAGCATTTT	CASSISGHGQPQHF
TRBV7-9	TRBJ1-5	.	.	TGTGCCAGCAGCTCACGGACTAATCAGCCCCAGCATTTT	CASSSRTNQPQHF
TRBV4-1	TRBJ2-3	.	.	TGCGCCAGCAGCCAGCAGGGGATTAGCACAGATACGCAGTATTTT	CASSQQGISTDTQYF
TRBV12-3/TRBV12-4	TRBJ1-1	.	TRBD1	TGTGCCACTCACAGGGGGACCACTGAAGCTTTCTTT	CATHRGTTEAFF
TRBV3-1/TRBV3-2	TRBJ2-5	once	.	TGTGCCAGCAGCCCCGCGGGTCAAGAGGCCCAGTACTTC	CASSPAGQEAQYF
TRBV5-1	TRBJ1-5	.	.	TGCGCCAGCAGCTTGGAGGGCACGGGAGGCAATCAGCCCCAGCATTTT	CASSLEGTGGNQPQHF
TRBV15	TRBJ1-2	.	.	TGTGCCACCAGCAGAGGGTATCAGAGCGAGGACTATGGCTACACCTTC	CATSRGYQSEDYGYTF
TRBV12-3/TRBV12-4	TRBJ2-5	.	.	TGTGCCAGCAGTTTACGGGAGACCCAGTACTTC	CASSLRETQYF
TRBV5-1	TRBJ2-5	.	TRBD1	TGCGCCAGCAGCGCGAACCACAACAGGGGTGAGACCCAGTACTTC	CASSANHNRGETQYF
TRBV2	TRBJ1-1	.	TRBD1	TGTGCCCGTGGGACAGGGGGCACTGAAGCTTTCTTT	CARGTGGTEAFF
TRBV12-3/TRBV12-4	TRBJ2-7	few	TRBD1	TGTGCCAGCAGTTCGACAGGGGGCTACGAGCAGTACTTC	CASSSTGGYEQYF
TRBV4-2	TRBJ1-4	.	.	TGTGCCAGCAGCCAGGGGGGGACACAAGGAGCGGAAAAACTGTTTTTT	CASSQGGTQGAEKLFF
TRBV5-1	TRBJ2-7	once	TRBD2	TGCGCCAGCAGCTTGGGACTAGCGGGGTGGACGTCCTACGAGCAGTACTTC	CASSLGLAGWTSYEQYF
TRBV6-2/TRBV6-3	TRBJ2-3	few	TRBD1	TGTGCCAGCAGTTCCAGGACAGGGGGGAAAACTGATACGCAGTATTTT	CASSSRTGGKTDTQYF
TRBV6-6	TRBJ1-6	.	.	TGTGCCAGCAGTCCTACAGGTCTCGGAATAGGTTCACCCCTCCACTTT	CASSPTGLGIGSPLHF
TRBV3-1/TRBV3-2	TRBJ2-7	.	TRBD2	TGTGCCAGCAGCCAAGGGGGCTCCCTAGCGGGGGGGCCCTACGAGCAGTACTTC	CASSQGGSLAGGPYEQYF
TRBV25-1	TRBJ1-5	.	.	TGTGCCAGCAGTCACCTCGGGGATAGCAATCAGCCCCAGCATTTT	CASSHLGDSNQPQHF
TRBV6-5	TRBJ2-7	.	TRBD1	TGTGCCAGCAGGAGACAGGGGTCCGACGAGCAGTACTTC	CASRRQGSDEQYF
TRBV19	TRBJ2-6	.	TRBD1	TGTGCCAGTAGTGGGGTTGGAACAGGGGGCTTTGGGGCCAACGTCCTGACTTTC	CASSGVGTGGFGANVLTF
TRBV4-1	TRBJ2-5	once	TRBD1	TGCGCCAGCAGCCAAGATAGGAGGGGACAGGAAGAGACCCAGTACTTC	CASSQDRRGQEETQYF
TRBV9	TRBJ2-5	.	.	TGTGCCAGCAGCCTGTTTGGGGGCGAGACCCAGTACTTC	CASSLFGGETQYF
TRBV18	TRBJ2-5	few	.	TGTGCCAGCTCACCCTCCCCCCTCCAAGAGACCCAGTACTTC	CASSPSPLQETQYF
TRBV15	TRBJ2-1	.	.	TGTGCCACCAGCAGAGACAAGGGAAGGGGGAATGAGCAGTTCTTC	CATSRDKGRGNEQFF
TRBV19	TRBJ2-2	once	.	TGTGCCAGTACTATTAGCGGAAGTGGCACCGGGGAGCTGTTTTTT	CASTISGSGTGELFF
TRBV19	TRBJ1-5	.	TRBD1	TGTGCCAGTAGTACTGACAGGGAAATGGGTCAGCCCCAGCATTTT	CASSTDREMGQPQHF
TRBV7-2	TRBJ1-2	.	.	TGTGCCAGCAGCCCGGGCTGGGGGGGTGGATATGGCTACACCTTC	CASSPGWGGGYGYTF
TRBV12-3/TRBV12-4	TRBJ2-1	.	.	TGTGCCAGCAGTTTTGTGGAGAATGAGCAGTTCTTC	CASSFVENEQFF
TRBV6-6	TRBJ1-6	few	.	TGTGCCAGCAGTAGGGCCGCCGGCACAGGGACTTCACCCCTCCACTTT	CASSRAAGTGTSPLHF
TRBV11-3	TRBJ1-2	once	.	TGTGCCAGCACCACTCACTATGGCTACACCTTC	CASTTHYGYTF
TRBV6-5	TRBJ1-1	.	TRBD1	TGTGCCAGCAGTTACTCCGGAGTTCCAGGGGGCACTGAAGCTTTCTTT	CASSYSGVPGGTEAFF
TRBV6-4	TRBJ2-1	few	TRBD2	TGTGCCAGCACCTACGACGGGGGGGCCGGGAATGAGCAGTTCTTC	CASTYDGGAGNEQFF
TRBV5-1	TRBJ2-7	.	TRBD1	TGCGCCAGCAGCCCCTCTCGGACAGGGACCTCCTACGAGCAGTACTTC	CASSPSRTGTSYEQYF